The rows below give T cell receptor beta chains drawn from one sample of a study of blood T cells in healthy people across ages. One entry per CDR3 protein, called by TCRdb with MiXCR from the 5' RACE reads. This table has 750,000 to 950,000 distinct CDR3 sequences, 29% appearing once. These same records also appear under a second study, on T cells of mothers and their children.

Sequenced: blood. The receptors stem from a woman in her forties in good health. CDR3s include the opening cysteine and the closing phenylalanine or tryptophan. The order of the fields is clone size, V gene, D gene, J gene, CDR3 DNA, CDR3 protein. A D gene is named only where the DNA matches it firmly. Only part of the rows carry a size: once, few, many, or a class if the clone is expanded.

clone_size: -
v_call: TRBV5-4
d_call: TRBD2
j_call: TRBJ2-5
cdr3_nt: TGTGCCAGCAGCACTAGCGAGCAAGAGACCCAGTACTTC
cdr3_aa: CASSTSEQETQYF

clone_size: -
v_call: TRBV14
d_call: -
j_call: TRBJ1-1
cdr3_nt: TGTGCCAGCAGCCAAGATCAACAATGGACTTTAACGTACACTGAAGCTTTCTTT
cdr3_aa: CASSQDQQWTLTYTEAFF

clone_size: -
v_call: TRBV12-3/TRBV12-4
d_call: -
j_call: TRBJ2-3
cdr3_nt: TGTGCCAGCAGTTATGGCTTTCAGAGGGCCACAGATACGCAGTATTTT
cdr3_aa: CASSYGFQRATDTQYF

clone_size: -
v_call: TRBV20-1
d_call: -
j_call: TRBJ1-4
cdr3_nt: TGCAGTGCCGCATCCCTTAGGGGGGGCTGGGGCGAAAAACTGTTTTTT
cdr3_aa: CSAASLRGGWGEKLFF

clone_size: few
v_call: TRBV7-2
d_call: -
j_call: TRBJ2-7
cdr3_nt: TGTGCCAGCACAAAGCGGCAGGGGAGCGACGAGCAGTACTTC
cdr3_aa: CASTKRQGSDEQYF

clone_size: -
v_call: TRBV4-3
d_call: TRBD1
j_call: TRBJ2-7
cdr3_nt: TGCACCAGCAGCCGAGGACAGGGGCGGTACGAGCAGTACTTC
cdr3_aa: CTSSRGQGRYEQYF

clone_size: -
v_call: TRBV5-1
d_call: -
j_call: TRBJ1-1
cdr3_nt: TGCGCCAGCAGCGCCGAACAGGGCACTGAAGCTTTCTTT
cdr3_aa: CASSAEQGTEAFF

clone_size: -
v_call: TRBV5-1
d_call: -
j_call: TRBJ2-1
cdr3_nt: TGCGCCAGCAGCTCCCTCGTTGGGGGTGAGCAGTTCTTC
cdr3_aa: CASSSLVGGEQFF

clone_size: many
v_call: TRBV7-2
d_call: -
j_call: TRBJ1-5
cdr3_nt: TGTGCCAGCAGCCATGGGGGGCAGCCCCAGCATTTT
cdr3_aa: CASSHGGQPQHF

clone_size: -
v_call: TRBV5-1
d_call: TRBD2
j_call: TRBJ2-1
cdr3_nt: TGCGTCAGCAGCTGGGGGCTAGCGGGGGGCAGCTCCTACAATGAGCAGTTCTTC
cdr3_aa: CVSSWGLAGGSSYNEQFF

clone_size: -
v_call: TRBV4-1
d_call: -
j_call: TRBJ2-5
cdr3_nt: TGCGCCAGCAGCCAAGATCCGCGGCAGTCTCTCGAGACCCAGTACTTC
cdr3_aa: CASSQDPRQSLETQYF

clone_size: few
v_call: TRBV12-3/TRBV12-4
d_call: -
j_call: TRBJ1-1
cdr3_nt: TGTGCCAGCGTCAGAGGAAACACTGAAGCTTTCTTT
cdr3_aa: CASVRGNTEAFF

clone_size: -
v_call: TRBV12-3/TRBV12-4
d_call: -
j_call: TRBJ1-5
cdr3_nt: TGTGCCAGCAGTTTATCAACCGGGACGAGTGGTCGTAGGCCCCGGCATTTT
cdr3_aa: CASSLSTGTSGRRPRHF

clone_size: -
v_call: TRBV18
d_call: -
j_call: TRBJ2-5
cdr3_nt: TGTGCCAGCTCACTTAACTTGGATCGAGGGGAGACCCAGTACTTC
cdr3_aa: CASSLNLDRGETQYF

clone_size: few
v_call: TRBV5-1
d_call: -
j_call: TRBJ2-3
cdr3_nt: TGCGCCAGCAGCAGGTCGGGGAGACCAGATACGCAGTATTTT
cdr3_aa: CASSRSGRPDTQYF

clone_size: -
v_call: TRBV20-1
d_call: -
j_call: TRBJ1-1
cdr3_nt: TGCAGTGCACTCCTCCCCCCGGGGAACACTGAAGCTTTCTTT
cdr3_aa: CSALLPPGNTEAFF

clone_size: -
v_call: TRBV7-9
d_call: TRBD1
j_call: TRBJ2-7
cdr3_nt: TGTCCCAGCAGCCCCGGGACAGCCTACTACGAGCAGTACTTC
cdr3_aa: CPSSPGTAYYEQYF

clone_size: -
v_call: TRBV7-8
d_call: -
j_call: TRBJ1-1
cdr3_nt: TGTGCCAGCAGCCTCCGGACAGCCGTGAACACTGAAGCTTTCTTT
cdr3_aa: CASSLRTAVNTEAFF

clone_size: -
v_call: TRBV12-3/TRBV12-4
d_call: TRBD1
j_call: TRBJ1-1
cdr3_nt: TGTGCCAGCAGTCCCCAGGGACAGCTGAACACTGAAGCTTTCTTT
cdr3_aa: CASSPQGQLNTEAFF

clone_size: -
v_call: TRBV4-3
d_call: -
j_call: TRBJ1-6
cdr3_nt: TGCGCCAGCAGTTGGTTTGTCGATAATTCACCCCTCCACTTT
cdr3_aa: CASSWFVDNSPLHF

clone_size: -
v_call: TRBV28
d_call: TRBD1
j_call: TRBJ2-5
cdr3_nt: TGTGCCAGCAGTTTATCGGGAACACAGGGGAAGGTAGAGACCCAGTACTTC
cdr3_aa: CASSLSGTQGKVETQYF

clone_size: -
v_call: TRBV11-2
d_call: -
j_call: TRBJ2-1
cdr3_nt: TGTGCCAGCAGCTTAGGTTGGGCAGGGGCGATACCCTTTAATGAGCAGTTCTTC
cdr3_aa: CASSLGWAGAIPFNEQFF

clone_size: -
v_call: TRBV20-1
d_call: -
j_call: TRBJ1-5
cdr3_nt: TGCAGTGCTAGAGGGGGGGGACATAGCAATCAGCCCCAGCATTTT
cdr3_aa: CSARGGGHSNQPQHF

clone_size: few
v_call: TRBV25-1
d_call: -
j_call: TRBJ2-4
cdr3_nt: TGTGCCAGCAGTGAATCTGGAGGGGGCATGAAAAACATTCAGTACTTC
cdr3_aa: CASSESGGGMKNIQYF

clone_size: many
v_call: TRBV6-1
d_call: -
j_call: TRBJ2-1
cdr3_nt: TGTGCCAGCACCCTGGGATTCAATGAGCAGTTCTTC
cdr3_aa: CASTLGFNEQFF

clone_size: -
v_call: TRBV7-9
d_call: -
j_call: TRBJ1-2
cdr3_nt: TGTGCCAGCAGCTTAGCACTTGGTAACGGCTACACCTTC
cdr3_aa: CASSLALGNGYTF

clone_size: -
v_call: TRBV14
d_call: -
j_call: TRBJ2-1
cdr3_nt: TGTGCCAGAGTGGGTGAGCAGTTCTTC
cdr3_aa: CARVGEQFF

clone_size: many
v_call: TRBV24-1
d_call: -
j_call: TRBJ1-2
cdr3_nt: TGTGCCACCAGTGAGGATCAACAGGGTGATGGCTACACCTTC
cdr3_aa: CATSEDQQGDGYTF

clone_size: -
v_call: TRBV5-1
d_call: TRBD2
j_call: TRBJ2-3
cdr3_nt: TGCGCCAGCAGCTTGGGGCGGGGGACCCCTAGCACAGATACGCAGTATTTT
cdr3_aa: CASSLGRGTPSTDTQYF

clone_size: few
v_call: TRBV27
d_call: -
j_call: TRBJ2-3
cdr3_nt: TGTGCCAGCAGTTTAGGGGAGGGGGCGAAGACAGATACGCAGTATTTT
cdr3_aa: CASSLGEGAKTDTQYF

clone_size: many
v_call: TRBV6-2/TRBV6-3
d_call: -
j_call: TRBJ1-1
cdr3_nt: TGTGCCAGCAGTTACGTCGGAATGAACACTGAAGCTTTCTTT
cdr3_aa: CASSYVGMNTEAFF

clone_size: many
v_call: TRBV20-1
d_call: TRBD1
j_call: TRBJ2-5
cdr3_nt: TGCAGTGCTAGGACAGGGGCAGAGACCCAGTACTTC
cdr3_aa: CSARTGAETQYF

clone_size: few
v_call: TRBV6-5
d_call: TRBD1
j_call: TRBJ1-1
cdr3_nt: TGTGCCAGCAGTTACCCGGACAGGGGGATTACGGAGAACACTGAAGCTTTCTTT
cdr3_aa: CASSYPDRGITENTEAFF

clone_size: many
v_call: TRBV20-1
d_call: TRBD1
j_call: TRBJ1-2
cdr3_nt: TGCAGTGCGGGACAGGGTAACTATGGCTACACCTTC
cdr3_aa: CSAGQGNYGYTF

clone_size: few
v_call: TRBV28
d_call: -
j_call: TRBJ2-3
cdr3_nt: TGTGCCAGCAGGTTATCGGGGCTAGCCGCAGATACGCAGTATTTT
cdr3_aa: CASRLSGLAADTQYF

clone_size: many
v_call: TRBV20-1
d_call: -
j_call: TRBJ2-5
cdr3_nt: TGCAGTGCTAGAGATTCCAGGGGTTGGGAGACCCAGTACTTC
cdr3_aa: CSARDSRGWETQYF

clone_size: -
v_call: TRBV6-1
d_call: -
j_call: TRBJ2-7
cdr3_nt: TGTGCCAGCAGTGAATCGGGATGGAGGTCCTACGAGCAGTACTTC
cdr3_aa: CASSESGWRSYEQYF

clone_size: -
v_call: TRBV20-1
d_call: -
j_call: TRBJ2-6
cdr3_nt: TGCAGTGCTAGAGGAGAGGGCAGTCGCTCTGGGGCCAACGTCCTGACTTTC
cdr3_aa: CSARGEGSRSGANVLTF